Given below is one T cell receptor (beta chain) in context. This record belongs to a study of blood T cell repertoires in COVID-19. As for the study in general: Samples representing acute and convalescent COVID-19 were sourced from the United States, Italy and Spain. Sample material is recorded as cDNA or gDNA derived from T cells, B-cell-depleted T cells, or PBMCs.

Authors' processing steps: Cell counts per sample came from amplifying reference gene primers. Measured with immunoSEQ multiplex PCR; TCRdb has only the in-frame clones, and not every one. V, J and clone size were drawn from that table, and D and trimming were deduced from the DNA. The sample consists of under 170,000 clones, 75% to 90% of them appearing once. The CDR3 contains 16 residues. V lost 3 bases and J lost 0; bases outside the gene matches: 6. CDR1 is KGHSH, CDR2 LQKENI, per germline. Sequencing used peripheral blood. The V call is TRBV18, the J call TRBJ2-7, with 9 bases identical to TRBD2. The TCR originated in an older woman with active or convalescent COVID-19. The CDR3 DNA follows: TGTGCCAGCTCACCCCGTAGCGGGGGCGTCTCCTACGAGCAGTACTTC. Residues: CASSPRSGGVSYEQYF.